A selection of T cell receptor beta chains follows, all from one sample in a study of cytomegalovirus exposure and HLA in healthy donors. The method was immunoSEQ multiplex PCR; TCRdb's version includes in-frame clones alone and lacks a portion of them. This table holds around 150,000 clones, approximately 71% found once. Sequencing was performed on PBMCs. The receptors originated from a woman in her 40s in good health and CMV-seropositive. The CDR3 runs from the conserved cysteine through the conserved F or W. A D gene is named only where the DNA matches it firmly. Clone size is shown for a subset of rows, as once, few, many or a class of expanded clone.

J: TRBJ2-3; size: .; D: .; V: TRBV11-2; DNA: TGTGCCAGCAGCCACAGGGCCGCCGAAAATACGCAGTATTTT; CDR3: CASSHRAAENTQYF
J: TRBJ2-7; size: once; D: TRBD2; V: TRBV18; DNA: TGTGCCAGCTCACCACGCCGGACTAGCGGGAACGAGCAGTACTTC; CDR3: CASSPRRTSGNEQYF
J: TRBJ2-7; size: .; D: TRBD1; V: TRBV28; DNA: TGTGCCAGCAGTTTACTTGGGACAGCCCTCTACGAGCAGTACTTC; CDR3: CASSLLGTALYEQYF
J: TRBJ2-5; size: few; D: .; V: TRBV7-2; DNA: TGTGCCAGCAGCCCATGGACAATCCAAGAGACCCAGTACTTC; CDR3: CASSPWTIQETQYF
J: TRBJ2-3; size: .; D: .; V: TRBV7-6; DNA: TGTGCCAGCAGCTTAGTTTACACAGATACGCAGTATTTT; CDR3: CASSLVYTDTQYF
J: TRBJ2-7; size: .; D: TRBD2; V: TRBV5-4; DNA: TGTGCCAGCAGCCGGCCGGGGGGGAGGGGTTACGAGCAGTACTTC; CDR3: CASSRPGGRGYEQYF
J: TRBJ2-2; size: .; D: TRBD1; V: TRBV7-9; DNA: TGTGCCAGCAGCCACTCTGGACAGGTCTGGGGAAACACCGGGGAGCTGTTTTTT; CDR3: CASSHSGQVWGNTGELFF
J: TRBJ1-2; size: .; D: TRBD1; V: TRBV5-1; DNA: TGCGCCAGCAGCTCCCAGGGACAGGGGGTCTATGGCTACACCTTC; CDR3: CASSSQGQGVYGYTF
J: TRBJ2-3; size: few; D: .; V: TRBV11-3; DNA: TGTGCCAGCAGCTTAGGGGGCATTGGTGCGCACACAGATACGCAGTATTTT; CDR3: CASSLGGIGAHTDTQYF
J: TRBJ2-7; size: .; D: TRBD1; V: TRBV10-3; DNA: TGTGCCATCAGTGGCCCACCGGGACAGAGCTACGAGCAGTACTTC; CDR3: CAISGPPGQSYEQYF
J: TRBJ1-1; size: few; D: .; V: TRBV5-1; DNA: TGCGCCAGCAGCTGGGGCCGAAGACCGATGAACACTGAAGCTTTCTTT; CDR3: CASSWGRRPMNTEAFF
J: TRBJ2-1; size: .; D: TRBD2; V: TRBV10-3; DNA: TGTGCCATCCTGCCCTCTAGCGGGAGAAGCGATGAGCAGTTCTTC; CDR3: CAILPSSGRSDEQFF
J: TRBJ2-5; size: .; D: TRBD1; V: TRBV2; DNA: TGTGCCAGCAGTGGACAGGGGAATAGGGAGACCCAGTACTTC; CDR3: CASSGQGNRETQYF
J: TRBJ2-1; size: few; D: .; V: TRBV11-3; DNA: TGTGCCAGCAGCCGCGACAGCTCCTACAATGAGCAGTTCTTC; CDR3: CASSRDSSYNEQFF
J: TRBJ1-2; size: .; D: .; V: TRBV30; DNA: TGTGCCTGGAGCCCCGAGGAGGGAGTTGGCTACACCTTC; CDR3: CAWSPEEGVGYTF
J: TRBJ1-4; size: .; D: TRBD1; V: TRBV29-1; DNA: TGCAGCGTTGAAGAGGAGACAGGGAATGCAACTAATGAAAAACTGTTTTTT; CDR3: CSVEEETGNATNEKLFF
J: TRBJ2-7; size: .; D: .; V: TRBV25-1; DNA: TGTGCCAGCAGTGTGGCAGGAACCTACGAGCAGTACTTC; CDR3: CASSVAGTYEQYF